This T cell receptor (beta chain) stems from a study of T cell repertoires in ileal Crohn's disease (dated by TCRdb to the late 2010s). For the study in its entirety: The median duration of disease was 6 to 10 years, and at the time of surgery less than 40% of patients were active smokers. All patients had surgery for a complication: stricturing disease in around 60% and penetrating disease in around 39%. Postoperative therapy was given to about half of the patients, with thiopurines administered to about ten patients and anti-TNF agents administered to approximately 20 patients. TCR repertoire analysis was performed in about 61 Crohn's disease patients drawn from a prospective multicentre cohort. The study ran alongside a multicentre cohort designed to identify predictors of early endoscopic recurrence after ileocolonic resection. Endoscopic postoperative recurrence was defined by a Rutgeerts score above i0. The study sequenced some 170 mucosal samples from roughly 60 patients, taken at several locations on the surgical specimen and at postoperative endoscopy.

The research as a whole found: A significantly higher proportion of clonal expansions was observed in active smokers at surgery than in non-smokers (roughly 24% vs 19%, p=0.02). Endoscopic recurrence was found to be associated with higher high-frequency clone percentages at surgery, and recurrence was observed in all patients with clonality above 26.8% (18/57). Sorted CD8 T cells carried more high-frequency clones than CD4 T cells, suggesting mucosal expansions were mainly CD8. Mucosal CD4 and CD8 T cells were sorted and sequenced only in a subgroup of patients, the size of which was not stated.

Trimming accounts for 5 bases at V and 4 bases at J, while the number of junction bases matched to no gene is 7. There are 14 amino acids in the CDR3, from cysteine to phenylalanine inclusive. The kept DNA is CDR3 alone, 42 bases in frame from the first base. The germline V gene supplies CDR1 MNHEY and CDR2 SVGAGI. Adults with ileal or ileocolonic Crohn's disease for whom ileocolonic resection was indicated were considered eligible. Before DNA extraction, whole ileal mucosal biopsies were kept frozen at -80 degrees C. Genomic DNA was extracted from frozen whole biopsies using a TRizol-based method and was quantified with a NanoDrop 2000 spectrophotometer. For this clone: The target of this receptor is not known. It has no much larger one-base neighbor in the sample; base qualities were not kept.

About 500 nanograms of biopsy DNA per sample were submitted for commercial TCRB immunosequencing. Adaptive Biotechnology amplified CDR3 regions from genomic DNA with a two-step multiplex PCR that controlled for amplification bias. The first PCR used primers for every V and J gene segment; the second PCR added barcodes and Illumina adapters. CDR3 libraries were sequenced using an Illumina instrument. The authors processed their data as follows. Vendor-provided pipelines were combined with custom analysis of raw data in R/Bioconductor under R version 3.3.0. Clonality, which ranges from 0 to 1, was calculated as the inverse of the normalised Shannon entropy across all productive clones. High-frequency clones were defined as the share of the repertoire taken up by the top 100 clones, keeping only clones that passed a 95% confidence test. Repertoire diversity was measured with the Simpson index, and overlap between samples was measured with the Morisita-Horn index. In TCRdb, the immuneACCESS table is reduced to in-frame sequences with V and J assigned. These tables do not hold every clone; where another copy was compared, an unresolved V gene accounts for under half, and the others remain unexplained. That table supplies the V and J calls and clone size; D and trimming were determined from the DNA. This sample has approximately 12,000 clones in its table, and around 77% of those were observed once. The ten largest clones capture 3.5% to 5.5% of the sample.

The sequencing input was ileal tissue. This sequence was found in an adult with Crohn's disease. The receptor chain draws on TRBV6-5 and TRBJ2-7, and TRBD1 matches 8 of the central bases. The CDR3 protein: CASSLRTGRYEQYF. The nucleotides read TGTGCCAGCAGTCTGCGGACAGGGAGGTACGAGCAGTACTTC.